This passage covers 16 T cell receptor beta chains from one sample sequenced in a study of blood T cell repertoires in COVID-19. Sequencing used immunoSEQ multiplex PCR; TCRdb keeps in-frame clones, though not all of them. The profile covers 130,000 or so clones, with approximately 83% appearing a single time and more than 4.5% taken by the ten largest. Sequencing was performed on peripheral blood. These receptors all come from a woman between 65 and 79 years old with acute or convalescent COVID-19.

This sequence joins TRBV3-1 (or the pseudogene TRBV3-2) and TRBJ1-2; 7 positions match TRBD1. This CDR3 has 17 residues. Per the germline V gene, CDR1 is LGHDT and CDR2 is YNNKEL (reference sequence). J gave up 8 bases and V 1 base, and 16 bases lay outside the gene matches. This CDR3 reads CASSQGWDPGSGGGYTF. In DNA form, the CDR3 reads TGTGCCAGCAGCCAAGGCTGGGACCCGGGATCAGGGGGAGGCTACACCTTC.

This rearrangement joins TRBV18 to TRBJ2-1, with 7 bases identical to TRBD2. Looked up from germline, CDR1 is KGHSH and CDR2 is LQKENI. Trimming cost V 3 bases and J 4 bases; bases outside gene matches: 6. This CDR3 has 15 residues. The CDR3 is CASSPRAGEYNEQFF. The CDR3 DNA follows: TGTGCCAGCTCACCCCGGGCGGGGGAATACAATGAGCAGTTCTTC.

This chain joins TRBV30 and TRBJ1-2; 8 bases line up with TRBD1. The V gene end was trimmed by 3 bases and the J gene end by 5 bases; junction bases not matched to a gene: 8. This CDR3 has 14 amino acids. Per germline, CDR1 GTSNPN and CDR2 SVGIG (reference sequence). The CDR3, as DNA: TGTGCCTGGAGGCTTGGGACAGGAGTATATGGCTACACCTTC. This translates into CAWRLGTGVYGYTF.

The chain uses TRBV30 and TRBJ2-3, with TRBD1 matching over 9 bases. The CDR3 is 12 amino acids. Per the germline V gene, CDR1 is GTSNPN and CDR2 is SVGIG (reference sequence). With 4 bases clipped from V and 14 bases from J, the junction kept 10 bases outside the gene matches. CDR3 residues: CAWIPPGQGAYF. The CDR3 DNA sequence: TGTGCCTGGATTCCCCCGGGACAGGGAGCGTATTTT.

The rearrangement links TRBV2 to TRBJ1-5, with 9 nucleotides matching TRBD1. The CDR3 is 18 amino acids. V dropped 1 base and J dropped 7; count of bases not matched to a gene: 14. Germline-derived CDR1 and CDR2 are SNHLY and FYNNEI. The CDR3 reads CASSEEARGTGKKQPQHF. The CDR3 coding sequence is TGTGCCAGCAGTGAAGAAGCCCGCGGGACAGGGAAAAAACAGCCCCAGCATTTT. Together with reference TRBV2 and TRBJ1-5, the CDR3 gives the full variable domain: EPEVTQTPSHQVTQMGQEVILRCVPISNHLYFYWYRQILGQKVEFLVSFYNNEISEKSEIFDDQFSVERPDGSNFTLKIRSTKLEDSAMYFCASSEEARGTGKKQPQHFGDGTRLSIL.

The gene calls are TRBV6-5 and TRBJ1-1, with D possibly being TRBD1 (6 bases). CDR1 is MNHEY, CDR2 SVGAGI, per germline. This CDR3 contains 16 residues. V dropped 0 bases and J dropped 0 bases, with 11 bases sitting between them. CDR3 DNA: TGTGCCAGCAGTTACTCGACGCACAGGGTGAACACTGAAGCTTTCTTT. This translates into CASSYSTHRVNTEAFF.

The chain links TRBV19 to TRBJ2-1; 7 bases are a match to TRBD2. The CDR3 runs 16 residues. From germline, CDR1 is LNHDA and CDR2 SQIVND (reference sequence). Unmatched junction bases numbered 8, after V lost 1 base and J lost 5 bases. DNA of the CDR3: TGTGCCAGTAGTATAGGCCCGGGACTACTACACAATGAGCAGTTCTTC. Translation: CASSIGPGLLHNEQFF.

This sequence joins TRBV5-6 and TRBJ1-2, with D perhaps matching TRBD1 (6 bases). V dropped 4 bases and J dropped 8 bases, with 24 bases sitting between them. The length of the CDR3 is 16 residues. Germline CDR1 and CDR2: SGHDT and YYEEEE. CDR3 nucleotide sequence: TGTGCCAGCAGCAGAAGAGACAGGCCCGACGCCTGGGGCTACACCTTC. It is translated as CASSRRDRPDAWGYTF.

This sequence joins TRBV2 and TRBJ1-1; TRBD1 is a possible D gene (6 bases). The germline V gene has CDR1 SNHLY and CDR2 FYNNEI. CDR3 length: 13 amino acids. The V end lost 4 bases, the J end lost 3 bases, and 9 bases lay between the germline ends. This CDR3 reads CASSGEGDTEAFF. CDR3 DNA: TGTGCCAGCAGTGGGGAGGGGGACACTGAAGCTTTCTTT.

CDR3 sequence reads: CASRPPGEKLFF. For the CDR3, the DNA is TGTGCCAGCAGGCCGCCAGGGGAAAAACTGTTTTTT. This rearrangement joins TRBV6-5 to TRBJ1-4; possible D gene TRBD1, 5 bases. The CDR3 totals 12 residues. With 6 bases removed from V and 8 bases from J, the gap between germline ends came to 10 bases. The germline CDR1 and CDR2 sequences are MNHEY and SVGAGI.

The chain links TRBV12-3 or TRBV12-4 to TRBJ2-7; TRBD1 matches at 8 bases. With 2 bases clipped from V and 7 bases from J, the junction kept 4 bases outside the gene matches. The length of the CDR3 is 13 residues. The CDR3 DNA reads TGTGCCAGCAGTTTACAGGGGGCGGGGGAGCAGTACGTC. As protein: CASSLQGAGEQYV.

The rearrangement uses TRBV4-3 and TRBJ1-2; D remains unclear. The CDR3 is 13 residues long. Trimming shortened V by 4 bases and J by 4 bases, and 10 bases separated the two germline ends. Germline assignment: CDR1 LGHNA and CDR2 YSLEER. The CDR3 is CASSRSDGYGYTF. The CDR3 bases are TGCGCCAGCAGCCGGAGTGACGGCTATGGCTACACCTTC.

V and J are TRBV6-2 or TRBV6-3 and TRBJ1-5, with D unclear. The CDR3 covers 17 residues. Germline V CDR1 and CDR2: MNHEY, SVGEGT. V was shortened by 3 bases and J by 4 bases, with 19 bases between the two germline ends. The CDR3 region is CASSYVEGSPGNQPQHF. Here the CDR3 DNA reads TGTGCCAGCAGTTATGTGGAGGGCAGCCCTGGGAATCAGCCCCAGCATTTT.

The CDR3 DNA sequence: TGCAGTGCTAGTGAAGCGGGGACGCACTACGAGCAGTACTTC. Its protein is CSASEAGTHYEQYF. This chain links TRBV20-1 with TRBJ2-7; 7 positions match TRBD2. CDR3 length equals 14 residues. CDR1 is DFQATT, CDR2 SNEGSKA, per germline (reference sequence). The junction had 8 bases not matched to a gene; V was cut back by 3 bases and J by 3 bases.

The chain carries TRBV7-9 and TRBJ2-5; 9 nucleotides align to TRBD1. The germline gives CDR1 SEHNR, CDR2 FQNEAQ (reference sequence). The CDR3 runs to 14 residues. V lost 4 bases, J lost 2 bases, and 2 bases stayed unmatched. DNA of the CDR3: TGTGCCAGCAGCTCGGGACAGGGACAAGAGACCCAGTACTTC. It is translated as CASSSGQGQETQYF.

CDR3 nucleotide sequence: TGTGCCAGCACCGCTTACAGGGAAACAGATACGCAGTATTTT. Its protein product is CASTAYRETDTQYF. The V call is TRBV6-5, the J call TRBJ2-3, with D perhaps matching TRBD1 (6 bases). Between the trimmed V and J ends, which lost 7 bases and 3 bases, there was a span of 14 bases. The CDR3 sequence is 14 residues long. Germline loops: CDR1 MNHEY, CDR2 SVGAGI.